Shown below are 24 T cell receptor beta chains from a single sample sequenced in a study of identical twins listed by TCRdb under 2016. The library was generated by 5' RACE. The listed sequencing device is Illumina HiSeq 2000. TCRdb itself trimmed the public reads at Q25 with fastp, ran MiXCR and retained productive beta chains. Rows with a matching CDR3 protein are joined into one entry that keeps the most common DNA and genes. The sample yields fewer than 250,000 distinct CDR3 sequences; 9.4% were counted once. In total, the top ten clones hold about 5.2% of the sample. Sequencing input: memory (CD45RO+) T cells sorted from blood. In the paper's terms, the cell subset or site label means: CD45RO+ enriched T cells. The receptors shown here come from a woman in her late teens or twenties in good health.

This clonotype was counted between two and nine times. This rearrangement joins TRBV5-1 to TRBJ2-1; D could derive from TRBD1 or TRBD2 (5 bases each). CDR1 and CDR2 (germline): SGHRS, YFSETQ. V lost 3 bases, J lost 2 bases, and 12 bases lay in between. The CDR3 loop spans 15 amino acids. Here the CDR3 reads CASSWGTWAYNEQFF. As DNA, the CDR3 is TGCGCCAGCAGCTGGGGGACGTGGGCCTACAATGAGCAGTTCTTC.

V and J are TRBV5-1 and TRBJ2-7, with 7 bases aligning to TRBD2. The CDR3 loop spans 23 amino acids. Unmatched junction bases numbered 27, after V lost 0 bases and J lost 0 bases. Germline V gives CDR1 SGHRS, CDR2 YFSETQ. The CDR3 DNA reads as TGCGCCAGCAGCTTGGACCCCCGAATTTTTGGGGCGGAACTAGCGCGAAGCTCCTACGAGCAGTACTTC. Its translation is CASSLDPRIFGAELARSSYEQYF.

This chain uses TRBV5-4 with TRBJ2-5; D gene ambiguous. Germline V gene lookup returns CDR1 SGHNT and CDR2 YYREEE (reference sequence). The length of the CDR3 is 12 residues. The V and J ends lost 2 bases and 5 bases respectively, with 7 bases between them. CDR3 region: CASSFAEETQYF. CDR3 in DNA: TGTGCCAGCAGCTTCGCAGAGGAGACCCAGTACTTC.

The table lists this clonotype with a few counts. The V and J genes are TRBV20-1 and TRBJ2-1; 9 positions match TRBD2. The CDR3 length is 14 residues. CDR1 DFQATT and CDR2 SNEGSKA come from the germline V gene (reference sequence). V was pared by 5 bases and J by 7 bases, with 9 bases of the junction left unmatched. DNA for the CDR3: TGCAGTGCTTATCGGCGGGGGGGAGGGAATGAGCAGTTCTTC. Protein product: CSAYRRGGGNEQFF.

In this sample, this clonotype turned up many times. J is TRBJ1-2 and V is TRBV12-3 or TRBV12-4, with 10 bases lining up with TRBD1. Germline trimming cut 7 bases from V and 2 bases from J; bases unmatched to any gene: 13. The CDR3 runs to 17 residues. The CDR3 protein is CASTPWVGQGTNYGYTF. In nucleotides, the CDR3 is TGTGCCAGCACTCCCTGGGTGGGACAGGGGACCAACTATGGCTACACCTTC.

V usage is TRBV5-1 and J usage is TRBJ2-5, with 9 bases that match TRBD2. This CDR3 contains 16 residues. Germline loops: CDR1 SGHRS, CDR2 YFSETQ. Germline trimming cut 4 bases from V and 4 bases from J; bases unmatched to any gene: 11. The CDR3 is CASSPQRRGGGETQYF. The CDR3 DNA reads TGCGCCAGCAGCCCTCAGCGGCGGGGGGGCGGAGAGACCCAGTACTTC.

The chain uses TRBV27 and TRBJ2-3, with 14 bases identical to TRBD2. CDR1 is MNHEY and CDR2 is SMNVEV in the germline V gene (reference sequence). V was clipped by 6 bases and J by 0 bases; unmatched bases: 8. This CDR3 region has 18 residues. The DNA for the CDR3 is TGTGCCAGCAGCTCAGGACTAGCGGGGGGATTGAGCACAGATACGCAGTATTTT. Amino acid sequence: CASSSGLAGGLSTDTQYF.

This clonotype was counted only a few times. The CDR3 region has the DNA TGTGCCAGCAGTGGACTAGCGGGAGGTTACGAGCAGTACTTC. Its protein is CASSGLAGGYEQYF. This chain links TRBV6-1 with TRBJ2-7; 13 bases agree with TRBD2. Germline-derived CDR1 and CDR2 are MNHNS and SASEGT. The CDR3 is 14 amino acids. With V trimmed by 4 bases and J by 4 bases, 1 base remained unmatched.

This clonotype was seen a handful of times. The chain carries TRBV2 and TRBJ1-5; no clear D. V shed 4 bases and J shed 5 bases, with 6 bases lying between them. The germline CDR1 and CDR2 sequences are SNHLY and FYNNEI. This CDR3 spans 12 amino acids. CDR3 in amino acids: CASSVEYQPQHF. The DNA for the CDR3 is TGTGCCAGCAGTGTGGAGTATCAGCCCCAGCATTTT. Supplemented by reference TRBV2 and TRBJ1-5, the full variable domain reads EPEVTQTPSHQVTQMGQEVILRCVPISNHLYFYWYRQILGQKVEFLVSFYNNEISEKSEIFDDQFSVERPDGSNFTLKIRSTKLEDSAMYFCASSVEYQPQHFGDGTRLSIL.

This clonotype has ten or more counts. The V and J genes are TRBV20-1 and TRBJ2-7; 9 bases align to TRBD1. Germline V CDR1 and CDR2: DFQATT, SNEGSKA (reference sequence). V was pared by 6 bases and J by 5 bases, with 5 bases of the junction left unmatched. CDR3 length equals 12 residues. CDR3 sequence: CSASGQGNEQYF. In DNA, the CDR3 is TGCAGTGCCTCGGGACAGGGCAACGAGCAGTACTTC.

This clonotype was detected ten times or more. CDR3 DNA sequence: TGTGCCAGCAGCCAAGATCGAAGCGGGGGGGCCGATGAGCAGTTCTTC. It codes for CASSQDRSGGADEQFF. The chain carries TRBV4-2 and TRBJ2-1; 10 bases are a match to TRBD2. This CDR3 spans 16 amino acids. CDR1 LGHNA and CDR2 YNFKEQ come from the germline V gene. V shed 0 bases, J shed 8 bases, and the junction held 7 bases outside the gene matches.

In this sample, this clonotype turned up many times. The rearrangement uses TRBV10-1 and TRBJ2-2, with D possibly TRBD1 on 6 matching bases. The CDR3 runs 13 residues. Germline-derived CDR1 and CDR2 are WNHNN and SYGVQD (reference sequence). Trimming removed 8 bases from V and 1 base from J, with 8 bases in between. Here the CDR3 DNA reads TGCGCCAGCCAGGGGAGGAACACCGGGGAGCTGTTTTTT. Translation gives CASQGRNTGELFF.

This sequence joins TRBV6-2 or TRBV6-3 and TRBJ2-7; D gene uncertain. The V end lost 3 bases, the J end lost 1 base, and 10 bases lay between the germline ends. CDR1 and CDR2 (germline): MNHEY, SVGEGT. The CDR3 extends over 14 amino acids. Written as DNA, the CDR3 is TGTGCCAGCAGTTATGTGAGTTTGTCCTACGAGCAGTACTTC. Protein: CASSYVSLSYEQYF.

In this sample, this clonotype turned up a few times. The chain uses TRBV4-3 and TRBJ2-2; 13 nucleotides agree with TRBD2. J gave up 5 bases and V 3 bases, and 6 bases lay outside the gene matches. The length of the CDR3 is 17 residues. Germline assignment: CDR1 LGHNA and CDR2 YSLEER. This chain's CDR3 is CASSQGLAGSRTGELFF. The CDR3 nucleotides read TGCGCCAGCAGCCAGGGACTAGCGGGAAGTAGGACCGGGGAGCTGTTTTTT.

CDR3 sequence reads: CARPTPGAWGGELFF. The CDR3 coding sequence is TGTGCCCGCCCAACGCCAGGGGCCTGGGGCGGGGAGCTGTTTTTT. The rearrangement links TRBV10-3 to TRBJ2-2, with D possibly matching TRBD1 (6 bases). Germline CDR1 and CDR2: ENHRY and SYGVKD. V was cut by 11 bases and J by 7 bases, with 23 bases left in between. The CDR3 runs to 15 residues.

This chain links TRBV9 with TRBJ2-1, with 9 bases aligning to TRBD2. Germline trimming cut 2 bases from V and 7 bases from J; bases unmatched to any gene: 7. This CDR3 has 15 residues. The germline CDR1 and CDR2 sequences are SGDLS and YYNGEE. CDR3 sequence reads: CASSVRAGGVNEQFF. The CDR3 DNA reads as TGTGCCAGCAGCGTCCGGGCGGGGGGGGTTAATGAGCAGTTCTTC.

This rearrangement joins TRBV2 to TRBJ1-2; 8 bases align to TRBD1. Germline V gene sequence: CDR1 SNHLY, CDR2 FYNNEI. The V and J ends lost 7 bases and 3 bases, in that order; junction bases with no gene match: 7. The CDR3 extends over 14 amino acids. The CDR3 sequence is CASTSQGGDYGYTF. CDR3 in DNA: TGTGCCAGCACCTCACAGGGGGGGGACTATGGCTACACCTTC.

The chain carries TRBV5-1 and TRBJ2-7; no firm D call. This CDR3 comprises 15 residues. The ends were cut back, 0 bases at V and 4 bases at J, with 14 bases in the middle. Germline CDR1 is SGHRS and CDR2 is YFSETQ. As DNA, the CDR3 is TGCGCCAGCAGCTTGGAGGTTATGCCCACTTACGAGCAGTACTTC. Its translation: CASSLEVMPTYEQYF. Full variable domain (rest looked up from reference TRBV5-1 and TRBJ2-7): KAGVTQTPRYLIKTRGQQVTLSCSPISGHRSVSWYQQTPGQGLQFLFEYFSETQRNKGNFPGRFSGRQFSNSRSEMNVSTLELGDSALYLCASSLEVMPTYEQYFGPGTRLTVT.

The J gene is TRBJ1-2, the V gene TRBV7-3, with a tentative D call TRBD1 (5 bases). Per germline, CDR1 SGHTA and CDR2 FQGTGA. There are 13 residues in the CDR3. The V end was cut by 8 bases, the J end by 6 bases, with 16 bases between. CDR3 loop: CASGAGRSDGYTF. The CDR3 DNA reads as TGTGCCAGCGGGGCAGGGAGAAGTGATGGCTACACCTTC.

The V gene is TRBV7-9, the J gene TRBJ1-5, with D hard to call. Germline CDR1 SEHNR, CDR2 FQNEAQ (reference sequence). The CDR3 has 15 residues. The ends were cut back, 1 base at V and 0 bases at J, with 7 bases in the middle. CDR3 residues: CASSLGTTSNQPQHF. The CDR3 DNA reads TGTGCCAGCAGCTTAGGCACAACTAGCAATCAGCCCCAGCATTTT.

The V call is TRBV18, the J call TRBJ1-2; no firm D call. Trimming cost V 3 bases and J 3 bases, with 14 bases left between them. The length of the CDR3 is 15 residues. Germline CDR1 and CDR2: KGHSH and LQKENI. The CDR3 loop is CASSPVGKNDYGYTF. The CDR3 DNA reads as TGTGCCAGCTCACCGGTGGGGAAGAACGACTATGGCTACACCTTC.

Comment on this clonotype: A much larger clone differs by one base, so this may be a read error. The rearrangement uses TRBV5-8 and TRBJ2-1; 10 positions match TRBD1. CDR1 and CDR2 from the germline V gene are SGHTS and YDEGEE. The CDR3 extends over 17 amino acids. CDR3 amino acids: CAGRPWEGTGDNNEQFF. DNA of the CDR3: TGTGCCGGCAGGCCTTGGGAGGGGACAGGGGATAACAATGAGCAGTTCTTC.

The chain links TRBV18 to TRBJ1-1, with D possibly being TRBD1 (6 bases). Trimming took off 3 bases at V and 1 base at J, with 9 bases between the two ends. The CDR3 sequence is 14 residues long. Germline CDR1 KGHSH, CDR2 LQKENI. The CDR3 loop reads CASSPWTANTEAFF. CDR3 DNA: TGTGCCAGCTCACCCTGGACAGCGAACACTGAAGCTTTCTTT.

Many counts were recorded for this clonotype. The chain uses TRBV10-1 and TRBJ2-7, with D perhaps being TRBD1 or TRBD2 (6 bases each). Trimming removed 6 bases from V and 6 bases from J, with 15 bases in between. CDR3 size: 13 residues. Germline CDR1 WNHNN, CDR2 SYGVQD (reference sequence). The chain's CDR3 is CASSPRGDAEQYF. In DNA form, the CDR3 reads TGCGCCAGCAGCCCAAGGGGGGACGCCGAGCAGTACTTC.